A single TCR beta chain is shown here with its context. Antigen: not known. These data belong to a study of identical twins. General study findings and limits: Potential partial confounding of zero-insertion analyses by invariant MAIT and iNKT cells was noted. Cord blood's abundant beta clonotypes had fewer insertions, unlike memory repertoires. Twins shared beta out-of-frame sequences in excess, but this excess was weaker.

CDR1 and CDR2 from the germline V gene are ENHRY and SYGVKD. V lost 5 bases, J lost 2 bases, and 10 bases lay in between. The CDR3 spans 14 residues. A universal primer site was incorporated via template switching, and the cDNA contained unique molecular identifiers. TCRdb analysed the 5' RACE reads with MiXCR anew, one entry per CDR3 protein. The sample includes about 530,000 distinct CDR3 sequences, around 15% of them seen just once. The same sample was also used in a study of yellow fever vaccine responses in identical twins.

Sequencing was done on a sample of CD4+ T cells sorted from blood. The J gene is TRBJ1-3, the V gene TRBV10-3; D is uncertain. The source is a woman aged 18-29 years in good health. The CDR3 region is CAISSGLTGNTIYF. The CDR3 DNA is TGTGCCATCAGTTCCGGTCTTACTGGAAACACCATATATTTT.